The rows below give T cell receptor beta chains drawn from one sample of a study of blood T cell repertoires in COVID-19. Data came from immunoSEQ multiplex PCR; TCRdb stores just in-frame clones and leaves some out. The profile shows about 100,000 clones, 65% to 90% of them singletons. Material for sequencing was PBMCs or T cells enriched from blood (not recorded which). These receptors originate from a woman in her forties or fifties who had recovered from COVID-19. The CDR3 runs from the conserved cysteine through the conserved F or W. Fields, in order: clone size, V gene, D gene, J gene, CDR3 DNA, CDR3 protein. The D gene is left open where the match is weak. Size tells how often a clone was seen (once, few, many) or the class of an expanded clone, and some rows leave it out.

NA	TRBV4-2	TRBD1	TRBJ2-1	TGTGCCAGCAGCCGTGTGGACAGGGCGAAGCCTGGCTCCTACAATGAGCAGTTCTTC	CASSRVDRAKPGSYNEQFF
NA	TRBV30	NA	TRBJ1-4	TGTGCCTGGAGTCCAGGGTATGAAAAACTGTTTTTT	CAWSPGYEKLFF
NA	TRBV11-1	TRBD2	TRBJ2-1	TGTGCCAGCAGCTTACGGCGGGGGGGCCGGGACAATGAGCAGTTCTTC	CASSLRRGGRDNEQFF
NA	TRBV28	NA	TRBJ1-1	TGTGCCAGCAGTTTTGGGGGGGCGTATTACACTGAAGCTTTCTTT	CASSFGGAYYTEAFF
NA	TRBV15	NA	TRBJ1-6	TGTGCCACCAGTCCCGGGGTAAATTCACCCCTCCACTTT	CATSPGVNSPLHF
NA	TRBV6-5	NA	TRBJ2-7	TGTGCCAGCAGTTTCGGCAGGGTCTCCTACGAGCAGTACTTC	CASSFGRVSYEQYF
NA	TRBV27	NA	TRBJ1-1	TGTGCCAGCAGTTTGGCGGCCTTGACTTCCACTGAAGCTTTCTTT	CASSLAALTSTEAFF
NA	TRBV6-1	TRBD2	TRBJ2-5	TGTGCCAGCAGTGATACCGGGGGGGGGAGGCTCGAAGGAGAGACCCAGTACTTC	CASSDTGGGRLEGETQYF
once	TRBV5-1	TRBD1	TRBJ1-1	TGCGCCAGCAGCATTGAACAGGGGACGAACACTGAAGCTTTCTTT	CASSIEQGTNTEAFF
NA	TRBV28	TRBD2	TRBJ2-3	TGTGCCAGCAGTCCCCCGGGGGGGCCGGATACGCAGTATTTT	CASSPPGGPDTQYF
NA	TRBV2	TRBD2	TRBJ2-1	TGTGCCATCAGAAGAGGGGAGCGGGAGGGCCGAAATGAGCAGTTCTTC	CAIRRGEREGRNEQFF
NA	TRBV9	TRBD2	TRBJ2-2	TGTGCCAGCGGCAGGACTAGCGGGAGGGCCATCGGGGAGCTGTTTTTT	CASGRTSGRAIGELFF
once	TRBV4-2	NA	TRBJ2-1	TGTGCCAGCAGCCAAGTACGCGGGACCTACAATGAGCAGTTCTTC	CASSQVRGTYNEQFF
NA	TRBV13	TRBD1	TRBJ2-4	TGTGCCAGCAGCTTAGCCTCCGGGACAGGGATAGCCAAAAACATTCAGTACTTC	CASSLASGTGIAKNIQYF
NA	TRBV28	TRBD1	TRBJ2-7	TGTGCCAGCAGGTTCGGGACAGCAGAATACGAGCAGTACTTC	CASRFGTAEYEQYF
NA	TRBV30	NA	TRBJ1-6	TGTGCCTGGAGTAAAGGGGTCGGGAATTCACCCCTCCACTTT	CAWSKGVGNSPLHF
NA	TRBV27	NA	TRBJ1-2	TGTGCCAGCAGTTCTGACCTGGCGGGACCTAACTATGGCTACACCTTC	CASSSDLAGPNYGYTF
NA	TRBV5-5	NA	TRBJ1-3	TGTGCCAGCATCCCGGGAGCCTCTGGAAACACCATATATTTT	CASIPGASGNTIYF
NA	TRBV9	TRBD1	TRBJ1-5	TGTGCCAGCAGCCCTACCACAGGGGGCACGCCCCAGCATTTT	CASSPTTGGTPQHF
NA	TRBV28	TRBD1	TRBJ1-5	TGTGCCAGCTCGTTTGGGACAGGGACTCAGCCCCAGCATTTT	CASSFGTGTQPQHF
NA	TRBV5-4	TRBD2	TRBJ2-7	TGTGCCAGCAGCCTAACTAGCGGGAGAAGATCCTACGAGCAGTACTTC	CASSLTSGRRSYEQYF
NA	TRBV20-1	NA	TRBJ2-3	TGCAGTGCAGTTTTCGGAGATACGCAGTATTTT	CSAVFGDTQYF
NA	TRBV28	NA	TRBJ1-4	TGTGCCAGCAGGGGGGGTGGAGGAGGTTTAGTTGAAAAACTGTTTTTT	CASRGGGGGLVEKLFF
NA	TRBV14	NA	TRBJ2-1	TGTGCCAGCAGCCACGGGGGTTGGTACGATGAGCAGTTCTTC	CASSHGGWYDEQFF
few	TRBV28	NA	TRBJ2-1	TGTGCCAGCAGTTTATGGGCAAGCTCCTACAATGAGCAGTTCTTC	CASSLWASSYNEQFF
NA	TRBV4-1	NA	TRBJ1-3	TGCGCCAGCAGCCAACCCTTAAGGGGGACCGAAGCGGCTGGAAACACCATATATTTT	CASSQPLRGTEAAGNTIYF
NA	TRBV27	TRBD2	TRBJ2-6	TGTGCCAGCAGTCGAGGCGGGGGCTCTGGGGCCAACGTCCTGACTTTC	CASSRGGGSGANVLTF
once	TRBV7-3	NA	TRBJ2-2	TGTGCCAGCAGCTTATCGGGGGACAACACCGGGGAGCTGTTTTTT	CASSLSGDNTGELFF
NA	TRBV25-1	NA	TRBJ1-6	TGTGCCAGCAGTGATCAAACTTATTCACCCCTCCACTTT	CASSDQTYSPLHF
NA	TRBV28	TRBD1	TRBJ1-5	TGTGCCAGCAGTCGCCGACAGGGGATTAGTCAGCCCCAGCATTTT	CASSRRQGISQPQHF
NA	TRBV3-1/TRBV3-2	TRBD2	TRBJ2-3	TGTGCCAGCAGCCAAGAGGTGGGACTAGCGTTTGATACGCAGTATTTT	CASSQEVGLAFDTQYF
NA	TRBV28	NA	TRBJ2-1	TGTGCCAGCAGTTCTCCTTCGACTACGAATGAGCAGTTCTTC	CASSSPSTTNEQFF
NA	TRBV5-1	NA	TRBJ1-1	TGCGCCAGCAGCTTGCAGGGAGGAAACACTGAAGCTTTCTTT	CASSLQGGNTEAFF
NA	TRBV9	TRBD1	TRBJ2-2	TGTGCCAGCAGCGTATACGACAGGGGGTACGCCGGGGAGCTGTTTTTT	CASSVYDRGYAGELFF
NA	TRBV4-2	TRBD1	TRBJ1-1	TGTGCCAGCAGCCATTCAACAGGGGGGAATTTGAACACTGAAGCTTTCTTT	CASSHSTGGNLNTEAFF
NA	TRBV6-5	TRBD1	TRBJ1-2	TGTGCCAGCAGTTCGGGGACAGGGATTACCTATGGCTACACCTTC	CASSSGTGITYGYTF